These 30 T cell receptor beta chains came from one sample sequenced in a study of neurological immune-mediated disorders. Time point indicated: longitudinal time-point 2. Using its own MiXCR run on the 5' RACE reads, TCRdb lists one record per CDR3 protein. The data show tens of thousands of distinct CDR3 sequences, 9.7% seen once. The sequenced sample consisted of PBMCs. These receptors were collected from a man under 40 in good health.

This clonotype has just a few counts. The chain is built from TRBV7-9 and TRBJ2-1; D might be TRBD2 (5 bases). V lost 2 bases, J lost 7 bases, and 12 bases lay in between. Germline V gene lookup returns CDR1 SEHNR and CDR2 FQNEAQ (reference sequence). The CDR3 is 14 residues long. CDR3 protein: CASSLPLAGNEQFF. In nucleotides, the CDR3 is TGTGCCAGCAGCTTACCGCTAGCCGGAAATGAGCAGTTCTTC.

This clonotype was seen at least ten times. The chain links TRBV7-8 to TRBJ2-5, with D perhaps matching TRBD1 (6 bases). Trimming took 2 bases from V and 1 from J, leaving 32 bases between them. CDR1 and CDR2 (germline): SGHVS, FQNEAQ. The CDR3 loop spans 22 amino acids. CDR3 in DNA: TGTGCCAGCAGCTTAATCCCCTACGGGGCAAGGAGGCAGGGGCCTCTCCAAGAGACCCAGTACTTC. Translated, it gives CASSLIPYGARRQGPLQETQYF.

This clonotype came up many times. The chain carries TRBV15 and TRBJ2-5, with TRBD2 identical over 7 bases. The germline V gene encodes CDR1 LNHNV and CDR2 YYDKDF (reference sequence). This CDR3 is 14 amino acids long. Losses at the gene ends were 8 bases for V and 5 bases for J; bases not matched to a gene: 11. The CDR3 loop reads CATSDGGVEETQYF. CDR3 bases: TGTGCCACCTCAGATGGGGGGGTGGAGGAGACCCAGTACTTC.

Concerning this clonotype: A clone one base away is much larger, so this may be a read error. The V and J genes are TRBV7-9 and TRBJ2-7; 7 nucleotides line up with TRBD1. Germline-derived CDR1 and CDR2 are SEHNR and FQNEAQ (reference sequence). CDR3 length: 15 residues. This CDR3 reads CANSKQGRYSYEQYF. The CDR3 DNA follows: TGTGCCAACAGCAAACAGGGGCGATACTCCTACGAGCAGTACTTC.

This clonotype was counted many times. The CDR3 nucleotides are TGCGCCAGCAGCTTGGACGGGGGTAGCACAGATACGCAGTATTTT. Amino acid sequence: CASSLDGGSTDTQYF. The chain combines TRBV5-1 with TRBJ2-3; D is perhaps TRBD2 (6 bases). The germline CDR1 and CDR2 sequences are SGHRS and YFSETQ. Trimming removed 0 bases at V and 0 bases at J, with 8 bases between. The CDR3 has 15 residues.

Many counts were recorded for this clonotype. The chain carries TRBV12-3 or TRBV12-4 and TRBJ1-2; 9 bases match TRBD1. The J segment lost 4 bases and the V segment lost 5 bases, leaving 5 bases of the junction unmatched. This CDR3 spans 14 amino acids. As DNA, the CDR3 is TGTGCCAGCAGTCCCGCGGGACAGGGCTATGGCTACACCTTC. Translated, it gives CASSPAGQGYGYTF.

This clonotype was seen many times. The V gene is TRBV18, the J gene TRBJ1-1, with TRBD1 identical over 10 bases. The CDR3 length is 14 residues. Unmatched junction bases numbered 3, after V lost 5 bases and J lost 3 bases. Germline V CDR1 and CDR2: KGHSH, LQKENI. The CDR3 nucleotides are TGTGCCAGCTCAGACAGGGGGCACGACACTGAAGCTTTCTTT. This gives the protein CASSDRGHDTEAFF. Filled out from reference TRBV18 and TRBJ1-1, the complete variable domain reads NAGVMQNPRHLVRRRGQEARLRCSPMKGHSHVYWYRQLPEEGLKFMVYLQKENIIDESGMPKERFSAEFPKEGPSILRIQQVVRGDSAAYFCASSDRGHDTEAFFGQGTRLTVV.

This clonotype has ten or more counts. The J gene is TRBJ2-3, the V gene TRBV20-1, with 7 positions matching TRBD2. Germline values: CDR1 DFQATT, CDR2 SNEGSKA (reference sequence). Trimming at V came to 2 bases and at J to 4 bases, leaving 9 bases not matched to a gene. The CDR3 length is 15 residues. The CDR3 DNA is TGCAGTGCTAGAATGAGGGAGGGATACGCAGATACGCAGTATTTT. Its translation: CSARMREGYADTQYF.

In this sample, this clonotype turned up many times. The chain combines TRBV3-1 with TRBJ2-1; 7 nucleotides align to TRBD2. J lost 9 bases, V lost 4 bases, and 6 bases had no gene match. The germline V gene encodes CDR1 LGHDT and CDR2 YNNKEL (reference sequence). This CDR3 has 13 residues. The CDR3 is CASSLGLAAEQFF. Written as DNA, the CDR3 is TGTGCCAGCAGCCTTGGGCTAGCGGCTGAGCAGTTCTTC.

In its sample, this clonotype was seen many times. The J gene is TRBJ2-5, the V gene TRBV28; D is undetermined. The V gene's germline CDR1 is MDHEN and CDR2 SYDVKM. The germline V and J ends were trimmed by 2 bases and 2 bases, with 6 bases remaining between them. The CDR3 is 13 residues long. The CDR3 DNA reads as TGTGCCAGCAGTTTACTGTCACAAGAGACCCAGTACTTC. Its translation: CASSLLSQETQYF.

This clonotype has more than one count but fewer than ten. V gene TRBV5-1 combines with J gene TRBJ2-7; TRBD1 is a possible D gene (5 bases). Germline V gene data show CDR1 as SGHRS and CDR2 as YFSETQ. Trimming left V 4 bases short and J 3 bases short, with 17 bases between. The CDR3 length is 15 residues. CDR3 amino acids: CASSTWGEGVYEQYF. In DNA form, the CDR3 reads TGCGCCAGCAGCACATGGGGCGAAGGAGTCTACGAGCAGTACTTC.

This clonotype has a count of ten or more. The V gene is TRBV10-3, the J gene TRBJ2-5; D not certain. CDR1 is ENHRY and CDR2 is SYGVKD in the germline V gene. The length of the CDR3 is 15 residues. Trimming removed 2 bases at V and 5 bases at J, with 15 bases between. CDR3 sequence (DNA): TGTGCCATCAGTGAGAGGGCAATAGAGACGGAGACCCAGTACTTC. Encoded protein: CAISERAIETETQYF.

The sample holds many counts of this clonotype. This chain connects TRBV3-1 to TRBJ2-1, with 14 bases identical to TRBD2. After removal of 4 bases from V and 3 bases from J, the junction contained 8 bases not matched to a gene. The CDR3 is 18 residues long. The germline CDR1 and CDR2 sequences are LGHDT and YNNKEL (reference sequence). In DNA, the CDR3 is TGTGCCAGCAGCCCGGGGACTAGCGGGAGAGGGAGCTACAATGAGCAGTTCTTC. Translating it yields CASSPGTSGRGSYNEQFF.

This clonotype was picked up many times. The chain combines TRBV7-2 with TRBJ2-4, with 8 bases fitting TRBD2. This CDR3 has 14 amino acids. Germline trimming cut 4 bases from V and 12 bases from J; bases unmatched to any gene: 11. Germline CDR1 SGHTA, CDR2 FQGNSA. Here the CDR3 reads CASSSGTRGVGQYF. The CDR3 DNA reads as TGTGCCAGCAGCTCCGGGACTAGGGGGGTGGGTCAGTACTTC.

This clonotype was recorded many times. The chain is built from TRBV5-1 and TRBJ2-7, with D possibly being TRBD2 (5 bases). The CDR3 is 13 amino acids. Germline CDR1 and CDR2: SGHRS and YFSETQ. Trimming took off 0 bases at V and 4 bases at J, with 8 bases between the two ends. The CDR3 sequence is CASSLDGKYEQYF. CDR3 bases: TGCGCCAGCAGCTTGGACGGGAAGTACGAGCAGTACTTC.

This clonotype was seen ten or more times. The chain couples TRBV7-3 to TRBJ1-1, with D hard to call. V lost 2 bases to trimming and J lost 3 bases, with 7 bases between them. Germline CDR1 and CDR2: SGHTA and FQGTGA. CDR3 length: 13 amino acids. CDR3 amino acids: CASSLDQDTEAFF. In nucleotides, the CDR3 is TGTGCCAGCAGCTTAGACCAGGACACTGAAGCTTTCTTT. Looking up the rest from reference TRBV7-3 and TRBJ1-1 gives the full variable domain: GAGVSQTPSNKVTEKGKYVELRCDPISGHTALYWYRQSLGQGPEFLIYFQGTGAADDSGLPNDRFFAVRPEGSVSTLKIQRTERGDSAVYLCASSLDQDTEAFFGQGTRLTVV.

This clonotype was observed many times. The rearrangement links TRBV5-1 to TRBJ1-5; 7 positions match TRBD1. This CDR3 is built from 14 residues. Germline trimming cut 0 bases from V and 6 bases from J; bases unmatched to any gene: 3. CDR1 is SGHRS, CDR2 YFSETQ, per germline. CDR3 sequence reads: CASSLGQGGQPQHF. The CDR3 DNA is TGCGCCAGCAGCTTGGGACAGGGTGGTCAGCCCCAGCATTTT.

The chain employs TRBV5-1 and TRBJ2-7; a weak D match, TRBD2 (5 bases). CDR1 is SGHRS and CDR2 is YFSETQ in the germline V gene. The CDR3 spans 14 residues. V was cut by 3 bases and J by 3 bases, with 13 bases left in between. Here the CDR3 reads CASSSLEGGYEQYF. DNA of the CDR3: TGCGCCAGCAGCTCCTTAGAGGGTGGCTACGAGCAGTACTTC.

This clonotype was observed many times. The chain's CDR3 is CASSYVTYEQYF. CDR3 in DNA: TGTGCCAGCAGCTACGTAACCTACGAGCAGTACTTC. This chain uses TRBV3-1 with TRBJ2-7, with D unclear. Germline V gene lookup returns CDR1 LGHDT and CDR2 YNNKEL (reference sequence). V lost 5 bases and J 2 bases, leaving 7 bases between the germline ends. The length of the CDR3 is 12 residues.

This clonotype was seen many times. As DNA, the CDR3 is TGCAGTGCTAGAGATCGGCGGTCGGCGACCCTGACCGGGGAGCTGTTTTTT. It specifies CSARDRRSATLTGELFF. The rearrangement joins TRBV20-1 to TRBJ2-2; D not resolved. CDR3 length: 17 amino acids. Trimming shortened V by 0 bases and J by 5 bases, and 19 bases separated the two germline ends. The V gene's germline CDR1 is DFQATT and CDR2 SNEGSKA (reference sequence).

In its sample, this clonotype was seen many times. This chain connects TRBV20-1 to TRBJ2-3; 9 nucleotides match TRBD2. The CDR3 is made up of 14 amino acids. V was clipped by 6 bases and J by 0 bases; unmatched bases: 4. Looked up from germline, CDR1 is DFQATT and CDR2 is SNEGSKA (reference sequence). CDR3 amino acids: CSATLAGSTDTQYF. CDR3 nucleotides: TGCAGTGCCACACTAGCGGGCAGCACAGATACGCAGTATTTT.

This clonotype was picked up many times. The chain uses TRBV11-3 and TRBJ2-5; TRBD1 aligns across 7 bases. CDR3 length: 15 residues. The ends lost 5 bases at V and 2 bases at J; junction bases unmatched: 8. Germline V lookup: CDR1 SGHNT, CDR2 YENEEA. In nucleotides, the CDR3 is TGTGCCAGCAGCACCGACGGGACAGCACAAGAGACCCAGTACTTC. This sequence encodes CASSTDGTAQETQYF.

This clonotype was seen many times. The V gene is TRBV7-2, the J gene TRBJ2-7; 7 nucleotides align to TRBD2. Germline trimming cut 5 bases from V and 0 bases from J; bases unmatched to any gene: 7. The germline gives CDR1 SGHTA, CDR2 FQGNSA. The CDR3 covers 15 residues. CDR3 sequence (DNA): TGTGCCAGCAGCCGGAGTAGCGGGCCCTCCTACGAGCAGTACTTC. As protein: CASSRSSGPSYEQYF.

This clonotype was counted many times. The genes are TRBV24-1 and TRBJ2-3, with D possibly matching TRBD1 (6 bases). The CDR3 totals 14 residues. Trimming took 7 bases from V and 0 from J, leaving 10 bases between them. The germline gives CDR1 KGHDR, CDR2 SFDVKD. CDR3 protein: CATSPGQSTDTQYF. CDR3 coding DNA: TGTGCCACCAGCCCAGGACAGAGCACAGATACGCAGTATTTT.

This clonotype was recorded at least ten times. The J gene is TRBJ1-1, the V gene TRBV29-1, with D hard to call. Between the trimmed V and J ends, which lost 6 bases and 1 base, there was a span of 6 bases. CDR1 is SQVTM and CDR2 is ANQGSEA in the germline V gene. The CDR3 extends over 11 amino acids. The CDR3: CSVVTNTEAFF. The CDR3 bases are TGCAGCGTGGTGACGAACACTGAAGCTTTCTTT. The full variable domain, with the rest looked up from reference TRBV29-1 and TRBJ1-1, is SAVISQKPSRDICQRGTSLTIQCQVDSQVTMMFWYRQQPGQSLTLIATANQGSEATYESGFVIDKFPISRPNLTFSTLTVSNMSPEDSSIYLCSVVTNTEAFFGQGTRLTVV.

This clonotype was picked up many times. This chain joins TRBV5-1 and TRBJ2-7; 9 bases map to TRBD1. After removal of 4 bases from V and 6 bases from J, the junction contained 5 bases not matched to a gene. This CDR3 region has 13 residues. CDR1 SGHRS and CDR2 YFSETQ come from the germline V gene. CDR3 residues: CASSTGTGTEQYF. CDR3 coding DNA: TGCGCCAGCAGCACCGGGACAGGGACCGAGCAGTACTTC.

This clonotype showed up just a few times. The CDR3 region is CAWTGPRGGGYEQYF. CDR3 coding DNA: TGTGCCTGGACCGGCCCCCGAGGGGGCGGCTACGAGCAGTACTTC. The chain is built from TRBV30 and TRBJ2-7; 7 bases align to TRBD1. Germline CDR1 GTSNPN, CDR2 SVGIG (reference sequence). The CDR3 is 15 residues long. V was pared by 4 bases and J by 3 bases, with 12 bases of the junction left unmatched.

This clonotype was seen many times. The chain joins TRBV28 to TRBJ1-5, with a weak D call TRBD1 (6 bases). With 7 bases removed from V and 2 bases from J, the gap between germline ends came to 9 bases. CDR1 MDHEN and CDR2 SYDVKM come from the germline V gene. This CDR3 comprises 13 residues. CDR3: CASKRGGNQPQHF. CDR3 nucleotide sequence: TGTGCCAGCAAAAGGGGGGGCAATCAGCCCCAGCATTTT.

Ten or more counts support this clonotype. The chain recombines TRBV29-1 with TRBJ2-1; TRBD1 agrees at 8 bases. The CDR3 contains 10 residues. V lost 7 bases, J lost 9 bases, and 2 bases stayed unmatched. Germline values: CDR1 SQVTM, CDR2 ANQGSEA. CDR3 loop: CSDGQGEQFF. The CDR3 DNA sequence: TGCAGCGATGGACAGGGTGAGCAGTTCTTC.

This clonotype was picked up many times. The CDR3 sequence: CSAVLEPYGYTF. The CDR3 DNA reads TGCAGTGCTGTCCTCGAACCCTATGGCTACACCTTC. The rearrangement uses TRBV20-1 and TRBJ1-2, with unresolved D. The V and J ends lost 5 bases and 4 bases respectively, with 11 bases between them. Germline loops: CDR1 DFQATT, CDR2 SNEGSKA (reference sequence). The CDR3 runs to 12 residues.